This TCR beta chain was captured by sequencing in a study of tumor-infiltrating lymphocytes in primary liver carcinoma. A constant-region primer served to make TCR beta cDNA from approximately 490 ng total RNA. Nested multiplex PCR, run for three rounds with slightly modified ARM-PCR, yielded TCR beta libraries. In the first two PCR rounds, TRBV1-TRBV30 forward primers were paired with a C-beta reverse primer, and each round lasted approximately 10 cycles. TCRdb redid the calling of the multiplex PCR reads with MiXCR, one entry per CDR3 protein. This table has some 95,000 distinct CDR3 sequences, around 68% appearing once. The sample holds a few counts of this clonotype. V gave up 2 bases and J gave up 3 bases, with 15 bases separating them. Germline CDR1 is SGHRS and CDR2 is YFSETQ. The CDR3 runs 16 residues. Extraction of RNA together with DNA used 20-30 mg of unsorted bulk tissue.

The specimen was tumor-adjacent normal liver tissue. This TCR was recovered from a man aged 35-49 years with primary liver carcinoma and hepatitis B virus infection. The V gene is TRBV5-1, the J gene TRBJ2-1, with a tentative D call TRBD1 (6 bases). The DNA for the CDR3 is TGCGCCAGCAGCTTAGGGGGTCTGGACGTCTACAATGAGCAGTTCTTC. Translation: CASSLGGLDVYNEQFF.